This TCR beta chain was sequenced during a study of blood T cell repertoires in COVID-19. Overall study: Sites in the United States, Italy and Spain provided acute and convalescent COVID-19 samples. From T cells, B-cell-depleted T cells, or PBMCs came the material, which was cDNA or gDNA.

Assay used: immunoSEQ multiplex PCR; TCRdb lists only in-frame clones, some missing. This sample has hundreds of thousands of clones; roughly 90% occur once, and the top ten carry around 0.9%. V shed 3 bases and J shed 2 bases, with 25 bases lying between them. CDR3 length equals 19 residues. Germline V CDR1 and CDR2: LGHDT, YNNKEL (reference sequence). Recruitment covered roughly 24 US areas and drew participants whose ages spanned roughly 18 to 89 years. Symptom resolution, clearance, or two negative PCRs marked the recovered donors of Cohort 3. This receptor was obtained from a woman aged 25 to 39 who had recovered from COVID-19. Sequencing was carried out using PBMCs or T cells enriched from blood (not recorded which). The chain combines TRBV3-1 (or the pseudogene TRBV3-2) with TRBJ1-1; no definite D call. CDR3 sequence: CASSHRSSGRRKKNTEAFF. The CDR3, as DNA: TGTGCCAGCAGCCATCGGTCTAGTGGCCGTAGGAAGAAAAACACTGAAGCTTTCTTT.